These 9 T cell receptor beta chains originate from one sample sequenced in a study of cytotoxic CD8 clonotypes in ibrutinib-treated CLL. Assay: immunoSEQ multiplex PCR; the TCRdb copy retains only in-frame clones and omits some. The data show about 40,000 clones, with around 70% seen just once and about a tenth held by the top ten. The source material was PBMCs, sampled at disease progression, from a patient treated with ibrutinib. Receptors originate from a human donor with chronic lymphocytic leukemia.

This clone appeared a few times. This chain links TRBV28 with TRBJ2-3; no clear D. The germline V gene has CDR1 MDHEN and CDR2 SYDVKM. The CDR3 runs to 10 residues. V lost 4 bases and J lost 6, with 2 bases in between. CDR3 sequence: CASSSDTQYF. The CDR3 nucleotides read TGTGCCAGCAGTTCGGATACGCAGTATTTT.

The chain links TRBV2 to TRBJ2-1, with 7 bases fitting TRBD1. Germline loops: CDR1 SNHLY, CDR2 FYNNEI. The CDR3 runs 12 residues. V was pared by 6 bases and J by 4 bases, with 0 bases of the junction left unmatched. The chain's CDR3 is CASRTGYNEQFF. The CDR3 nucleotides are TGTGCCAGCAGGACAGGGTACAATGAGCAGTTCTTC.

V and J are TRBV27 and TRBJ2-4, with D uncertain. The ends were cut back, 5 bases at V and 0 bases at J, with 14 bases in the middle. The germline V gene encodes CDR1 MNHEY and CDR2 SMNVEV (reference sequence). This CDR3 spans 16 amino acids. CDR3 DNA sequence: TGTGCCAGCAGTCCTCCTGAGGAGCTAGCCAAAAACATTCAGTACTTC. Translation: CASSPPEELAKNIQYF.

The chain employs TRBV11-2 and TRBJ2-7; D may be TRBD1 (6 bases). Trimming stripped 5 bases from V and 3 bases from J, with 11 bases between. CDR1 is SGHAT and CDR2 is FQNNGV in the germline V gene. This CDR3 region has 13 residues. CDR3 protein: CASSQPGHYEQYF. CDR3 DNA sequence: TGTGCCAGCAGCCAGCCGGGACACTACGAGCAGTACTTC.

The rearrangement uses TRBV5-1 and TRBJ1-2; no clear D. The CDR3 extends over 14 amino acids. V lost 0 bases to trimming and J lost 2 bases, with 8 bases between them. Germline V CDR1 and CDR2: SGHRS, YFSETQ. The CDR3 DNA is TGCGCCAGCAGCTTGGGCACAAAGAACTATGGCTACACCTTC. It translates to CASSLGTKNYGYTF.

This clone has only a few counts. The chain couples TRBV7-3 to TRBJ2-1; no reliable D call. The germline CDR1 and CDR2 sequences are SGHTA and FQGTGA. Between the trimmed V and J ends, which lost 4 bases and 10 bases, there was a span of 17 bases. The CDR3 has 14 amino acids. CDR3 sequence: CASSSTPGGEEQFF. CDR3 sequence (DNA): TGTGCCAGCAGCTCAACCCCGGGTGGGGAAGAGCAGTTCTTC.

The CDR3 nucleotides are TGTGCCAGCAGCTTGGGGAACACACAATCTAGCACAGATACGCAGTATTTT. Protein: CASSLGNTQSSTDTQYF. V and J are TRBV7-2 and TRBJ2-3; D gene uncertain. Trimming took 3 bases from V and 0 from J, leaving 16 bases between them. The CDR3 sequence is 17 residues long. Germline CDR1 is SGHTA and CDR2 is FQGNSA.

This chain connects TRBV7-3 to TRBJ2-4; D possibly uses TRBD1 or TRBD2 (5 bases each). CDR1 is SGHTA and CDR2 is FQGTGA in the germline V gene. The CDR3 extends over 19 amino acids. Trimming removed 2 bases at V and 4 bases at J, with 24 bases between. This CDR3 is CASSLEGPGQGWGKNIQYF. CDR3 nucleotides: TGTGCCAGCAGCTTAGAGGGGCCGGGGCAGGGATGGGGAAAAAACATTCAGTACTTC.

The chain links TRBV10-2 to TRBJ2-2, with 7 bases that match TRBD1. V shed 2 bases, J shed 3 bases, and the junction held 6 bases outside the gene matches. The CDR3 is made up of 16 amino acids. CDR1 and CDR2 from the germline V gene are WSHSY and SAAADI. CDR3 coding DNA: TGCGCCAGCAGTGAGGCTACAGGGGCGGACACCGGGGAGCTGTTTTTT. It specifies CASSEATGADTGELFF.